This T cell receptor (beta chain) is from a study of blood T cells in healthy people across ages. Study findings and constraints: Researchers deemed the diversity estimates from one million T cells underestimates.

A remark on this clonotype: Antigen specificity is unknown.

Alongside a J-beta primer mix, a sample-barcoded 5' primer served in a second PCR lasting roughly 6 to 12 cycles. TCRdb called the 5' RACE reads again in MiXCR, with one record for every CDR3 protein. The repertoire holds roughly 1,800,000 distinct CDR3 sequences, with around 48% as singletons. The V gene end was trimmed by 5 bases and the J gene end by 0 bases; junction bases not matched to a gene: 14. Per the germline V gene, CDR1 is MDHEN and CDR2 is SYDVKM. The CDR3 has 18 residues. A minimum of 5 micrograms of total RNA was extracted per sample. The chain employs TRBV28 and TRBJ2-7; 9 nucleotides align to TRBD1. Input material: blood. This TCR was recovered from a woman aged 40 to 50 in good health. The CDR3 coding sequence is TGTGCCAGCAGTCCTCTTCCCTCGGACAGGGGCTACTCCTACGAGCAGTACTTC. It specifies CASSPLPSDRGYSYEQYF. The full variable domain, completed using reference TRBV28 and TRBJ2-7, is DVKVTQSSRYLVKRTGEKVFLECVQDMDHENMFWYRQDPGLGLRLIYFSYDVKMKEKGDIPEGYSVSREKKERFSLILESASTNQTSMYLCASSPLPSDRGYSYEQYFGPGTRLTVT.